This T cell receptor beta chain was recovered during a study of cytotoxic CD8 clonotypes in ibrutinib-treated CLL. Germline CDR1 and CDR2: SGHTA and FQGNSA. The CDR3 has 12 amino acids. Trimming left V 5 bases short and J 7 bases short, with 8 bases between. Points on this clone: The antigen is not known.

The data were produced by immunoSEQ multiplex PCR, yet TCRdb's version contains in-frame clones alone and is incomplete. The table lists roughly 170,000 clones, roughly 80% of them singletons, with roughly 4.6% in the top ten. Broader study findings: Progressing and sustained-remission patients had different sampling times.

Source: PBMCs, taken after 24 months of ibrutinib treatment. This sequence originates from a human donor with chronic lymphocytic leukemia. The chain employs TRBV7-2 and TRBJ2-2; D is undetermined. CDR3 amino acids: CASSHPGGELFF. The CDR3, as DNA: TGTGCCAGCAGCCACCCGGGCGGGGAGCTGTTTTTT. The entire variable domain, with the rest obtained from reference TRBV7-2 and TRBJ2-2, is as follows: GAGVSQSPSNKVTEKGKDVELRCDPISGHTALYWYRQSLGQGLEFLIYFQGNSAPDKSGLPSDRFSAERTGGSVSTLTIQRTQQEDSAVYLCASSHPGGELFFGEGSRLTVL.